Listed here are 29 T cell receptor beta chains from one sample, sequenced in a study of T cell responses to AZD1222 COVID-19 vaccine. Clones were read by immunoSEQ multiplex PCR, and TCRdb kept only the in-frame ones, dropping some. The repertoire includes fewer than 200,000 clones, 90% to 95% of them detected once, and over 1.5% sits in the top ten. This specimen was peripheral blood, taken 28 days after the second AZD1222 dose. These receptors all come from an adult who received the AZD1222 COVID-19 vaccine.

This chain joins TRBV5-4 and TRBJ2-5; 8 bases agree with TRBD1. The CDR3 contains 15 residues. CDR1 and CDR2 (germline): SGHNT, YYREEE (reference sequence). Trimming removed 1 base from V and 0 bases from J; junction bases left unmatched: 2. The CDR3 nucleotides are TGTGCCAGCAGCTTGTCCAGGGGGCACCAAGAGACCCAGTACTTC. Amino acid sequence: CASSLSRGHQETQYF.

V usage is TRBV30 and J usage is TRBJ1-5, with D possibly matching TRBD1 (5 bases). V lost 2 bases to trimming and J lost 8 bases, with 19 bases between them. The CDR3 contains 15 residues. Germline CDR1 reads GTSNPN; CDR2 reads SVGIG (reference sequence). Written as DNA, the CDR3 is TGTGCCTGGAGTCAACGGGGCCTAAGAGGGGAGCCCCAGCATTTT. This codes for CAWSQRGLRGEPQHF.

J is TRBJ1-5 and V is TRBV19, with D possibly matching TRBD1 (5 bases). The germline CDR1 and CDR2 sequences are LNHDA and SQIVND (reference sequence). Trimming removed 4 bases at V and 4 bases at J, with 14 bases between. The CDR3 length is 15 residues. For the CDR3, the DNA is TGTGCCAGTAGTAGAGGGGCAGGGAATAATCAGCCCCAGCATTTT. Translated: CASSRGAGNNQPQHF.

In DNA form, the CDR3 reads TGTGCCTGCACCTTCAGGGGAGCATCCTACAATGAGCAGTTCTTC. It translates to CACTFRGASYNEQFF. V and J are TRBV7-2 and TRBJ2-1, with D perhaps matching TRBD1 (6 bases). Trimming pared 11 bases from V and 1 base from J, leaving 18 bases between. The CDR3 runs 15 residues. From germline, CDR1 is SGHTA and CDR2 FQGNSA.

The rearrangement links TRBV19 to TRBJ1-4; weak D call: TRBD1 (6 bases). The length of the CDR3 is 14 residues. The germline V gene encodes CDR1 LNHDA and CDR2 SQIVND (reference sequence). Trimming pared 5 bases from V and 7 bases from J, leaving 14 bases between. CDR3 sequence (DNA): TGTGCCAGTAGTTCTCAGGGGTTCGGTGAAAAACTGTTTTTT. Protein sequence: CASSSQGFGEKLFF.

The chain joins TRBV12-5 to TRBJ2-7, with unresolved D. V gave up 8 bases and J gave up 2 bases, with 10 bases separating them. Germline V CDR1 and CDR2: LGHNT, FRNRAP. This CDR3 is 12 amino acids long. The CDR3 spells CASRALTYEQYF. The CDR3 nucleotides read TGTGCTAGTCGCGCGTTAACCTACGAGCAGTACTTC.

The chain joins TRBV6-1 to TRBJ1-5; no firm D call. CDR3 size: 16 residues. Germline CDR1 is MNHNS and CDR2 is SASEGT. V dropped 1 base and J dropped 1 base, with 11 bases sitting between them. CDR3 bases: TGTGCCAGCAGTGAAGGGCCTCGAAGGAGCAATCAGCCCCAGCATTTT. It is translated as CASSEGPRRSNQPQHF.

CDR3 region: CASSITGYNSPLHF. The CDR3 bases are TGTGCCAGTAGTATAACAGGCTATAATTCACCCCTCCACTTT. V and J are TRBV19 and TRBJ1-6; D may be TRBD1 (5 bases). From germline, CDR1 is LNHDA and CDR2 SQIVND (reference sequence). V dropped 2 bases and J dropped 3 bases, with 5 bases sitting between them. The CDR3 length is 14 residues.

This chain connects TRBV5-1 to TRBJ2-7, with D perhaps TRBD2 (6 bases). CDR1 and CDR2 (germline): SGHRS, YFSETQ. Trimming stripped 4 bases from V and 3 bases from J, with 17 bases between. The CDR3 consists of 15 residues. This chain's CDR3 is CASSIGGTALYEQYF. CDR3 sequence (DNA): TGCGCCAGCAGCATTGGCGGGACGGCTCTCTACGAGCAGTACTTC.

The CDR3 sequence is CASSSLAGGRNEQFF. DNA for the CDR3: TGTGCCAGTAGTAGTCTAGCGGGAGGTCGGAATGAGCAGTTCTTC. The chain joins TRBV19 to TRBJ2-1; TRBD2 matches 11 bases. Unmatched junction bases numbered 6, after V lost 4 bases and J lost 7 bases. The germline V gene encodes CDR1 LNHDA and CDR2 SQIVND (reference sequence). This CDR3 region has 15 residues.

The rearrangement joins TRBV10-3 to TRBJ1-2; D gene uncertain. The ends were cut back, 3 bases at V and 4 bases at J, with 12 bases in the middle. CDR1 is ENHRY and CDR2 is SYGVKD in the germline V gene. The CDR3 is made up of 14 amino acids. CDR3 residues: CAISEGSGIYGYTF. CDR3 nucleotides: TGTGCCATCAGTGAAGGGTCGGGGATCTATGGCTACACCTTC.

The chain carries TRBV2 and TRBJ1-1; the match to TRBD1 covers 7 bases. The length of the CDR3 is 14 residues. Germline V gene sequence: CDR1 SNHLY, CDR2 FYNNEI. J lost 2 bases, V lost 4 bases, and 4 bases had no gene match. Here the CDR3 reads CASSAGTDNTEAFF. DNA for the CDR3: TGTGCCAGCAGTGCCGGGACAGATAACACTGAAGCTTTCTTT. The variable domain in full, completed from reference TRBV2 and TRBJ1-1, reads EPEVTQTPSHQVTQMGQEVILRCVPISNHLYFYWYRQILGQKVEFLVSFYNNEISEKSEIFDDQFSVERPDGSNFTLKIRSTKLEDSAMYFCASSAGTDNTEAFFGQGTRLTVV.

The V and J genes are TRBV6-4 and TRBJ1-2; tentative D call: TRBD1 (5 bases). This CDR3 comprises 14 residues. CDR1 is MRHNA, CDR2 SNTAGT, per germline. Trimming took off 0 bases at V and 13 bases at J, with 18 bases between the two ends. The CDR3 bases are TGTGCCAGCAGTGACTCCGGAACCTCTCCCAGGGCCACCTTC. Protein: CASSDSGTSPRATF.

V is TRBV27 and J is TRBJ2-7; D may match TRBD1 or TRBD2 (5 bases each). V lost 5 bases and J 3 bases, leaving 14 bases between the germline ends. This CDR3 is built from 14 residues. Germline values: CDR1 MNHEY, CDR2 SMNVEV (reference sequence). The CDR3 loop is CASSTWTGRYEQYF. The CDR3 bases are TGTGCCAGCAGTACCTGGACGGGGCGCTACGAGCAGTACTTC.

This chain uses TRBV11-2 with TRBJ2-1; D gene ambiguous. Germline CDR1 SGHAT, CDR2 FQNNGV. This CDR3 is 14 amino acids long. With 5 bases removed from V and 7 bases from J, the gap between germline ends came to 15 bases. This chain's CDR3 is CASSPRLAGNEQFF. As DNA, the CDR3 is TGTGCCAGCAGCCCCCGACTGGCTGGGAATGAGCAGTTCTTC.

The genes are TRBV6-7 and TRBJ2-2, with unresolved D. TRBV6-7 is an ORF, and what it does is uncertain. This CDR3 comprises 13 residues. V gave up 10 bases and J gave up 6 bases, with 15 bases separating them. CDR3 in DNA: TGTGCCACCACTACCAGACGCTCCGGGGAGCTGTTTTTT. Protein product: CATTTRRSGELFF.

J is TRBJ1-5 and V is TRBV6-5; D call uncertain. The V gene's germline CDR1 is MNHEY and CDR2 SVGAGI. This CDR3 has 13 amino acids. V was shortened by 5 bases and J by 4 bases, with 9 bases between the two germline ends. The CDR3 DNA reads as TGTGCCAGCAGTACAACAGCAAATCAGCCCCAGCATTTT. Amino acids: CASSTTANQPQHF.

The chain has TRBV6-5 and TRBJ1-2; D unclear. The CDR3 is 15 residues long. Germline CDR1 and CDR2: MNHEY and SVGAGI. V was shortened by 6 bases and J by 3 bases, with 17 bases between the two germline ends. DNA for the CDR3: TGTGCCAGCAGGCGCGGGCTTAGTGGGGACTATGGCTACACCTTC. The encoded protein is CASRRGLSGDYGYTF.

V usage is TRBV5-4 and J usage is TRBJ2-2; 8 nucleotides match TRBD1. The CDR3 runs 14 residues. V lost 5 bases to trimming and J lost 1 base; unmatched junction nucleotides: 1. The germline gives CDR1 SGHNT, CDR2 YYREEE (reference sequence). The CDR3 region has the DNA TGTGCCAGCAGGGGGACAGGGAACACCGGGGAGCTGTTTTTT. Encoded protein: CASRGTGNTGELFF.

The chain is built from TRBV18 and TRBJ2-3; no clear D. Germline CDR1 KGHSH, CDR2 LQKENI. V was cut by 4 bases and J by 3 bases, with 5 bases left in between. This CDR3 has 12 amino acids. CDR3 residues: CASSRQTDTQYF. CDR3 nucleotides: TGTGCCAGCTCACGACAAACAGATACGCAGTATTTT.

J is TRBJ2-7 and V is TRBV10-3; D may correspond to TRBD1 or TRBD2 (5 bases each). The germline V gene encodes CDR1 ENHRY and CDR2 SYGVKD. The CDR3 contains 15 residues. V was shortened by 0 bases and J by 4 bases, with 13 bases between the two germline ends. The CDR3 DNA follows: TGTGCCATCAGTGAGTCTACACCCGGGGCTTACGAGCAGTACTTC. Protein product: CAISESTPGAYEQYF.

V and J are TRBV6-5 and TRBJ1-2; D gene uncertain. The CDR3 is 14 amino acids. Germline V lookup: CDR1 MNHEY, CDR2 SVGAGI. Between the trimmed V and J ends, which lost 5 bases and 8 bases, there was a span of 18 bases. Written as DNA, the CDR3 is TGTGCCAGCAGTAGACTCCCGGGTCCTTGGGGCTACACCTTC. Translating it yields CASSRLPGPWGYTF.

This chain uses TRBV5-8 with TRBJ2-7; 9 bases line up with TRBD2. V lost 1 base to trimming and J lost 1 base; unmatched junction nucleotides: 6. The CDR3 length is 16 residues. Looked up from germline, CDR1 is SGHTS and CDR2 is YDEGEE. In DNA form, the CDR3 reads TGTGCCAGCAGCTTGCTTCTCACTAGCGGGTCCTACGAGCAGTACTTC. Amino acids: CASSLLLTSGSYEQYF.

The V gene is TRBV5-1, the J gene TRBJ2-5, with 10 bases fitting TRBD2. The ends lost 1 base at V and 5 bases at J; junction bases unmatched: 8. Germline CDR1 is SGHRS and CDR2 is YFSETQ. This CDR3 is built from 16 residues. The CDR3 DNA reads TGCGCCAGCAGCTTGTTATCCAGCGGGGGGGCCGAGACCCAGTACTTC. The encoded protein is CASSLLSSGGAETQYF.

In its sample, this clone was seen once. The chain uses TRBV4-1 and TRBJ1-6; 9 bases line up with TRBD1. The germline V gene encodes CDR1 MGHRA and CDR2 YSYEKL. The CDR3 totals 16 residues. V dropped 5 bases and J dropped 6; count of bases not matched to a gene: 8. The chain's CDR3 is CASSWDRDYGNSPLHF. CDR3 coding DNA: TGCGCCAGCAGCTGGGACAGGGACTACGGTAATTCACCCCTCCACTTT.

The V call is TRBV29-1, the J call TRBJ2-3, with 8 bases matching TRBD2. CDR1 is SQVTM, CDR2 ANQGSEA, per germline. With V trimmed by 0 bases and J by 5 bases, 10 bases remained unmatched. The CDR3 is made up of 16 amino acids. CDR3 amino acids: CSVEEGREGRLDTQYF. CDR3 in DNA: TGCAGCGTTGAAGAAGGACGGGAGGGCCGATTAGATACGCAGTATTTT.

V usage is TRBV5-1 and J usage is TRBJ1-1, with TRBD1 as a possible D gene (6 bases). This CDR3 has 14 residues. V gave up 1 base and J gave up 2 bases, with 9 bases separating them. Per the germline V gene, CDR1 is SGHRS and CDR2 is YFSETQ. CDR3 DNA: TGCGCCAGCAGCTTGTGGGGGGCAAACACTGAAGCTTTCTTT. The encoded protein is CASSLWGANTEAFF.

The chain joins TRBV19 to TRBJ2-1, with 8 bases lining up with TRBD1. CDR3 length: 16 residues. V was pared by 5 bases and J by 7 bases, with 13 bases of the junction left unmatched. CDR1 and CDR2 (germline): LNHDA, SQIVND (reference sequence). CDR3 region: CASSSGRGRTWNEQFF. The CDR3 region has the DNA TGTGCCAGTAGTTCGGGCAGGGGGCGAACGTGGAATGAGCAGTTCTTC.

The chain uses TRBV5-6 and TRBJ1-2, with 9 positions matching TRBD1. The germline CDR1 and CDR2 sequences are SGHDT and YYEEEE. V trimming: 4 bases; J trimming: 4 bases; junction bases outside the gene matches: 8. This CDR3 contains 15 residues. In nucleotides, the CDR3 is TGTGCCAGCAGCCTTACCGGGACAGGGCCCTATGGCTACACCTTC. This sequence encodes CASSLTGTGPYGYTF.